Below, 14 T cell receptor beta chains from the same sample are listed, as sequenced in a study of neurological immune-mediated disorders. From the 5' RACE reads, TCRdb called clonotypes with MiXCR, one entry per CDR3 protein. This sample has tens of thousands of distinct CDR3 sequences, with about a tenth found just once. What was sequenced was PBMCs. The receptors were gathered from a man in his forties in good health.

This clonotype was recorded many times. CDR3 amino acids: CASSFVRDSNEKLFF. The DNA of the CDR3 is TGTGCCAGCAGCTTCGTCCGGGACAGTAATGAAAAACTGTTTTTT. The chain combines TRBV7-2 with TRBJ1-4; 7 bases align to TRBD1. Losses at the gene ends were 3 bases for V and 4 bases for J; bases not matched to a gene: 5. Germline V CDR1 and CDR2: SGHTA, FQGNSA. The CDR3 consists of 15 residues.

Many counts were recorded for this clonotype. V is TRBV5-6 and J is TRBJ2-1; TRBD2 matches at 12 bases. Germline CDR1 SGHDT, CDR2 YYEEEE. The CDR3 has 15 amino acids. The J segment lost 7 bases and the V segment lost 3 bases, leaving 5 bases of the junction unmatched. CDR3 sequence reads: CASSSGLAGWNEQFF. Written as DNA, the CDR3 is TGTGCCAGCAGCTCTGGACTAGCGGGGTGGAATGAGCAGTTCTTC.

This clonotype has at least ten counts. This rearrangement joins TRBV10-3 to TRBJ1-2, with 9 bases fitting TRBD1. J was trimmed by 7 bases and V by 7 bases; bases with no gene match: 10. The CDR3 runs to 14 residues. In germline, CDR1 is ENHRY, CDR2 SYGVKD. CDR3 protein: CAINEQGATGGYTF. CDR3 nucleotides: TGTGCCATCAATGAACAGGGGGCGACAGGTGGCTACACCTTC.

This clonotype was recorded at least ten times. The rearrangement uses TRBV12-3 or TRBV12-4 and TRBJ2-3; 9 bases are a match to TRBD1. Trimming removed 6 bases from V and 7 bases from J; junction bases left unmatched: 11. The CDR3 covers 15 residues. The CDR3 DNA follows: TGTGCCAGCAGCATAACAGGGGGCAAGGGTAATACGCAGTATTTT. Translated, it gives CASSITGGKGNTQYF.

The table lists this clonotype with many counts. In DNA, the CDR3 is TGTGCCAGCTCAATCGGGGCGGGATACGAGCAGTACTTC. Translating gives CASSIGAGYEQYF. The rearrangement joins TRBV18 to TRBJ2-7; possibly TRBD2 for D (6 bases). V gave up 5 bases and J gave up 4 bases, with 12 bases separating them. Germline V gene sequence: CDR1 KGHSH, CDR2 LQKENI. The CDR3 contains 13 residues.

This clonotype came up many times. The DNA of the CDR3 is TGCGCCAGCAGCATGAAGGGGCAAGAGACCCAGTACTTC. Translated, it gives CASSMKGQETQYF. This sequence joins TRBV5-1 and TRBJ2-5; possible D gene TRBD1, 5 bases. Trimming shortened V by 4 bases and J by 2 bases, and 9 bases separated the two germline ends. The CDR3 is 13 amino acids. Germline CDR1 and CDR2: SGHRS and YFSETQ.

This clonotype has at least ten counts. The V gene is TRBV5-1, the J gene TRBJ2-5; D may match TRBD1 or TRBD2 (7 bases each). Trimming stripped 1 base from V and 5 bases from J, with 15 bases between. The CDR3 spans 15 residues. In germline, CDR1 is SGHRS, CDR2 YFSETQ. The DNA for the CDR3 is TGCGCCAGCAGCTTGATGCCAGGGGGAGGGGAGACCCAGTACTTC. Translation: CASSLMPGGGETQYF.

This clonotype was counted ten times or more. The genes are TRBV10-3 and TRBJ2-2; possibly TRBD1 or TRBD2 for D (5 bases each). V was pared by 4 bases and J by 3 bases, with 12 bases between. There are 15 residues in the CDR3. The germline gives CDR1 ENHRY, CDR2 SYGVKD. CDR3 in DNA: TGTGCCATCAGTGGCCCGGGACCAGACACCGGGGAGCTGTTTTTT. Translating it yields CAISGPGPDTGELFF.

The table lists this clonotype with many counts. The V and J genes are TRBV7-2 and TRBJ2-1; the match to TRBD1 covers 8 bases. CDR3 size: 15 residues. CDR1 is SGHTA, CDR2 FQGNSA, per germline. J was trimmed by 4 bases and V by 4 bases; bases with no gene match: 6. The CDR3 loop is CASSSSGGWYNEQFF. As DNA, the CDR3 is TGTGCCAGCAGCTCTTCAGGGGGCTGGTACAATGAGCAGTTCTTC.

As to this clonotype: A much bigger clone sits one base away, suggesting this may be a read error. The chain links TRBV12-3 or TRBV12-4 to TRBJ2-3; 9 bases are a match to TRBD2. Unmatched junction bases numbered 7, after V lost 8 bases and J lost 4 bases. This CDR3 region has 14 residues. This CDR3 is CASRVAGAPDTQYF. CDR3 DNA: TGTGCCAGCCGTGTAGCGGGAGCTCCAGATACGCAGTATTTT.

This clonotype was seen repeatedly, ten times or more. The chain links TRBV7-9 to TRBJ1-1; a possible D gene is TRBD1 (5 bases). V lost 4 bases, J lost 1 base, and 22 bases lay in between. The CDR3 is 18 residues long. Germline CDR1 SEHNR, CDR2 FQNEAQ (reference sequence). CDR3 region: CASSSRENRFGGNTEAFF. CDR3 in DNA: TGTGCCAGCAGCTCACGGGAAAACAGGTTCGGAGGGAACACTGAAGCTTTCTTT.

This clonotype appeared many times. The gene calls are TRBV14 and TRBJ2-7, with D hard to call. Germline loops: CDR1 SGHDN, CDR2 FVKESK. The CDR3 is made up of 15 amino acids. Trimming left V 0 bases short and J 2 bases short, with 11 bases between. CDR3 in DNA: TGTGCCAGCAGCCAAGACTCCGAAGGTCCCTACGAGCAGTACTTC. This translates into CASSQDSEGPYEQYF.

This clonotype appeared many times. The V and J genes are TRBV20-1 and TRBJ2-3; 7 nucleotides align to TRBD2. Germline V lookup: CDR1 DFQATT, CDR2 SNEGSKA (reference sequence). The J segment lost 1 base and the V segment lost 0 bases, leaving 4 bases of the junction unmatched. The CDR3 contains 15 residues. The CDR3 loop reads CSARDPRGGTDTQYF. The CDR3 nucleotides read TGCAGTGCTAGAGATCCACGGGGGGGCACAGATACGCAGTATTTT.

This clonotype was counted only a few times. This could be a read error, since a much larger clone is one nucleotide away. V usage is TRBV18 and J usage is TRBJ1-6; possible D gene TRBD1, 5 bases. V lost 6 bases and J 11 bases, leaving 17 bases between the germline ends. Germline lookup yields CDR1 KGHSH and CDR2 LQKENI. There are 14 residues in the CDR3. CDR3 in amino acids: CASSPTVIGAPLHF. CDR3 nucleotide sequence: TGTGCCAGCTCTCCGACAGTGATCGGAGCACCCCTCCACTTT.